Reported below is one T cell receptor (beta chain). Its matching antigen is unknown. This entry is derived from a study of shared clonotypes between healthy human individuals. V lost 7 bases and J lost 4, with 13 bases in between. The CDR3 extends over 13 amino acids. Germline assignment: CDR1 MNHEY and CDR2 SMNVEV (reference sequence). Study findings and constraints: Generally, estimated richness proved larger in naive subsets than it did in memory subsets. Non-shared clonotypes showed lower generation probabilities than clonotypes common to all four donors.

Naive CD8 populations comprised CD45RO-negative cells positively selected for CCR7, excluding terminally differentiated effector memory CD45RA+ cells. Every one of the donors was a Caucasian adult that lived in Nashville, Tennessee. In the original analysis: ImmunoSEQ yielded junction-only sequences lacking quality scores, so filtering differed. The protocol was immunoSEQ multiplex PCR, while the TCRdb copy is restricted to in-frame clones and leaves out a portion. V, J and clone size were drawn from that table, and D and trimming were deduced from the DNA. Altogether 800,000 to 950,000 clones are present, 96% being singletons, with the ten largest covering around 0.25%.

The chain carries TRBV27 and TRBJ1-1; D gene ambiguous. The sequence was obtained from a man aged 30 to 45 in good health. The material sequenced was naive CD8+ T cells sorted from blood. CDR3 amino acids: CASTTGRFTEAFF. CDR3 coding DNA: TGTGCCAGCACCACCGGGAGGTTCACTGAAGCTTTCTTT.